The rows below give T cell receptor beta chains drawn from one sample of a study of post-analysis software for immune sequencing data. MiXCR, applied by TCRdb to the PCR reads, yields one record per CDR3 protein. The data show around 700,000 distinct CDR3 sequences, approximately 60% seen once. The sequenced sample was blood. The receptors here all came from a girl aged 2-10 years with multiple sclerosis. Both conserved end residues are part of each CDR3. The D gene is left open where the match is weak. Only some rows state a clone size, as once, few, many or a class for expanded clones.

TRBV6-1	TRBJ2-7	-	-	TGTGCCAGCAGTGAAGCCCCTCTGGGCGGGAATAAATACGAGCAGTACTTC	CASSEAPLGGNKYEQYF
TRBV20-1	TRBJ2-1	TRBD2	-	TGCAGTGCTAGAGACATAACTAGCGGGGGAAACAATGAGCAGTTCTTC	CSARDITSGGNNEQFF
TRBV3-1	TRBJ2-7	TRBD1	-	TGTGCCAGCAGCCATTCCTTGGGACAGGCAGCTTACTACGAGCAGTACTTC	CASSHSLGQAAYYEQYF
TRBV20-1	TRBJ2-3	-	-	TGCAGTGCTAGGGATCAAACAGATACGCAGTATTTT	CSARDQTDTQYF
TRBV6-6	TRBJ2-1	-	-	TGTGCCAGCAGTTGTGGGCCCAACAATGAGCAGTTCTTC	CASSCGPNNEQFF
TRBV24-1	TRBJ2-3	-	-	TGTGCCACCAGTGACCCCCGGGACGGGTCCACAGATACGCAGTATTTT	CATSDPRDGSTDTQYF
TRBV7-8	TRBJ2-7	TRBD1	few	TGTGCCAGCAGCTTACCCAGGGGGCGGGAGCAGTACTTC	CASSLPRGREQYF
TRBV29-1	TRBJ1-2	-	-	TGCAGCGTTGACTCGGGGCCCTATGGCTACACCTTC	CSVDSGPYGYTF
TRBV20-1	TRBJ2-1	TRBD1	-	TGCAGTGCTAGTGAGGGGACAGGGGTTGGTGAGCAGTTCTTC	CSASEGTGVGEQFF
TRBV29-1	TRBJ2-7	-	-	TGCAGCGTTGGGCGGGGACTCTACGAGCAGTACTTC	CSVGRGLYEQYF
TRBV28	TRBJ2-7	-	few	TGTGCCAGCAGGGCGACAGGGACTTACGAGCAGTACTTC	CASRATGTYEQYF
TRBV6-4	TRBJ2-7	-	-	TGTGCCAGCACCCTTCACTTCGGGGGTACCTACGAGCAGTACTTC	CASTLHFGGTYEQYF
TRBV6-6	TRBJ1-2	TRBD1	-	TGTGCCAGCAGTGACCGGACAGGGGGCAATGGCTACACCTTC	CASSDRTGGNGYTF
TRBV5-1	TRBJ1-4	-	-	TGCGCCAGCAGCTTGGCCCCCCAGGGGTCCCCTGAAAAACTGTTTTTT	CASSLAPQGSPEKLFF
TRBV5-1	TRBJ2-5	-	-	TGCGCCAGCAAGAACGGGGACCAAGAGACCCAGTACTTC	CASKNGDQETQYF
TRBV20-1	TRBJ2-7	TRBD2	-	TGCAGTGCTAGAGATGGGCTAGCGGATAAGAGACCCCAGTACTTC	CSARDGLADKRPQYF
TRBV10-1	TRBJ2-3	-	-	TGCGCCAGCAGTGGGTCGCGGGGCGGCACAGATACGCAGTATTTT	CASSGSRGGTDTQYF
TRBV20-1	TRBJ1-4	TRBD1	-	TGCAGTGCTAGACCAGGGGGAGTGAATGAAAAACTGTTTTTT	CSARPGGVNEKLFF
TRBV6-2/TRBV6-3	TRBJ2-3	-	-	TGTGCCAGCAGTTACTTCGTGGATACGCAGTATTTT	CASSYFVDTQYF
TRBV29-1	TRBJ2-3	-	few	TGCAGCGTTTATCTACTCAGCACAGATACGCAGTATTTT	CSVYLLSTDTQYF
TRBV5-1	TRBJ2-5	TRBD2	-	TGCGCCAGTCGACTAGCGGGGGCGTCACAAGAGACCCAGTACTTC	CASRLAGASQETQYF
TRBV7-2	TRBJ2-1	TRBD2	few	TGTGCCAGCAGCACGGGGGGGTTCTCCTACAATGAGCAGTTCTTC	CASSTGGFSYNEQFF
TRBV6-2/TRBV6-3	TRBJ2-1	-	-	TGTGCCAGCAGAACGGGAGAGGACTTTAGCTCCTACAATGAGCAGTTCTTC	CASRTGEDFSSYNEQFF
TRBV20-1	TRBJ1-2	-	few	TGCAGTGCTAGAGATATCACCGTGGAAACCCTTTATGGCTACACCTTC	CSARDITVETLYGYTF
TRBV6-5	TRBJ2-1	-	-	TGTGCCAGCAGTTACTTAATAGATCGGACAGAGGGTTACAATGAGCAGTTCTTC	CASSYLIDRTEGYNEQFF
TRBV29-1	TRBJ2-1	TRBD2	few	TGCAGCGTGGAGCGGGAATTGAATGAGCAGTTCTTC	CSVERELNEQFF
TRBV10-3	TRBJ1-2	-	-	TGTGCCATCAGTGAGTCCGGCAGGGAGGTCCGTGGCTACACCTTC	CAISESGREVRGYTF
TRBV10-3	TRBJ2-3	TRBD2	few	TGTGCCATCAGTGCTACTAGCGGGAGGAGTTTCCCAGATACGCAGTATTTT	CAISATSGRSFPDTQYF
TRBV21-1	TRBJ2-1	-	-	TGTGCCAGCGGGGCAGGGGTTGACAATGAGCAGTTCTTC	CASGAGVDNEQFF
TRBV7-2	TRBJ1-2	TRBD1	few	TGTGCCAGCAGCTCCTACAGGGGGCGCGCCTATGGCTACACCTTC	CASSSYRGRAYGYTF
TRBV5-4	TRBJ2-3	TRBD1	-	TGTGCCAGCAGCCCTGTCGGAAGAGGGGGCGCAGATACGCAGTATTTT	CASSPVGRGGADTQYF
TRBV29-1	TRBJ2-5	TRBD2	-	TGCAGCGTTGCAAGAGGGCTAGCGGGAGGGGAGACCCAGTACTTC	CSVARGLAGGETQYF
TRBV6-6	TRBJ2-5	-	few	TGTGCCAGCAGCCGGCCCCTGACAGAGGGAGAGACCCAGTACTTC	CASSRPLTEGETQYF
TRBV7-2	TRBJ2-3	TRBD2	-	TGTGCCAGCAGCGCCCCGGGGGCGGGGGGCGCGCGAGATACGCAGTATTTT	CASSAPGAGGARDTQYF
TRBV9	TRBJ2-7	TRBD1	once	TGTGCCAGCAGCGTCGCCGGGACAGGCTACGAGCAGTACTTC	CASSVAGTGYEQYF
TRBV10-3	TRBJ2-1	-	-	TGTGCCATCAGTGGGGGGGCAACCTACAATGAGCAGTTCTTC	CAISGGATYNEQFF
TRBV20-1	TRBJ2-4	TRBD2	-	TGCAGTGCTAGAGGCACTAGCGGGGTAAACATTCAGTACTTC	CSARGTSGVNIQYF
TRBV11-2	TRBJ2-3	TRBD1	few	TGTGCCAGCAGCTTAGATGGGACAGTCACAGATACGCAGTATTTT	CASSLDGTVTDTQYF
TRBV18	TRBJ2-7	-	-	TGTGCCAGCTCACCAGGAGCGAGAGATACCTACGAGCAGTACTTC	CASSPGARDTYEQYF